This record looks at one TCR beta chain sequence and its context. Its target antigen remains unknown. No quality values exist for individual bases; no much larger clone is one base distant. Ophthalmopathy patients had moderately to severely active disease, Clinical Activity Score of at least 3, NOSPECS grade of at least 4, and disease duration under 3 months. Patients with other autoimmune diseases, uncontrolled infections, pregnancy or lactation were excluded from the study. Clinical symptoms, serum thyroxine, TRAb, thyroid ultrasound and orbital computed tomography were used for diagnosis. PBMCs were isolated from around 10 ml of fresh peripheral blood by Ficoll-Paque density gradient centrifugation. Total RNA was extracted with Trizol reagent and quality-checked on an Agilent 2100 Bioanalyzer. This record comes from a study of Graves' ophthalmopathy and Graves' hyperthyroidism (dated by TCRdb to about 2018). Regarding the complete study: Peripheral blood was collected at initial diagnosis, before any treatment. The independent validation cohort included about 19 hyperthyroidism patients plus 17 patients who later progressed from hyperthyroidism to ophthalmopathy. Following sampling, methimazole starting at 30 mg daily was administered to hyperthyroidism patients, and high-dose intravenous methylprednisolone was administered to ophthalmopathy patients. In total, approximately 140 blood samples were TCR-sequenced: some 43 ophthalmopathy, approximately 75 hyperthyroidism and some 17 hyperthyroidism-to-ophthalmopathy patients. The study used signatures of the TCR beta repertoire to tell Graves' ophthalmopathy apart from Graves' hyperthyroidism and to predict which patients would progress to ophthalmopathy. In a handful of hyperthyroidism patients, the T-cell repertoire of thyroid tissue was compared with the T-cell repertoire of blood. To explore V-J signatures that separate ophthalmopathy from hyperthyroidism, a discovery set of 95 to 100 patients was enrolled, consisting of 40 to 45 with ophthalmopathy and around 57 with stable hyperthyroidism. Beyond this particular receptor, the publication reports: In validation, the model predicted ophthalmopathy progression with about 71% sensitivity and roughly 78% specificity; 12 predicted patients were CT-confirmed with GO in a median of about 6.2 months. Among expanded thyroid clonotypes with frequency above 0.001, most also showed up in blood, which suggests that blood repertoires may reflect the thyroid immune response. Sample size was not predetermined statistically, and investigators were not blinded to group allocation. Ophthalmopathy was separated from stable hyperthyroidism by the 13-signature model with 87.88% sensitivity and 81% to 83% specificity in cross-validation and with 80%/75% in the test set.

For repertoire sequencing, TCR beta CDR3 regions were amplified from RNA transcripts. The first round of RT-PCR was done with HTBI primers and the Qiagen OneStep RT-PCR kit, and was followed by a second round of multiplex PCR, then size selection and purification. The libraries underwent paired-end sequencing with 100 bp reads on an Illumina HiSeq2000. The study's processing was this. SOAPnuke was used for read processing, and reads with adapters, uncalled bases, a mean Phred below 15, or no exact constant-primer or identifier match were discarded. High-quality paired reads were merged with COPE v1.2.5. Each unique nucleotide sequence was defined as a clonotype, and clonotypes were aligned to IMGT TRB V, D and J references with MiTCR v1.1. Analysis was restricted to V-J combinations with a frequency above 0.0001, which covered roughly 99% of repertoires. For each V-J combination, a TCR clonal expansion and chaos score was defined as F50 clonal expansion divided by the chaos observed in the TCRdist matrix. Features were reduced by Welch's t-statistics and random forest to 10 to 15 V-J combinations, which fed a naive Bayes classifier. The Morisita-Horn index was used to measure how similar the thyroid and blood repertoires were. TCRdb itself trimmed the public reads at Q25 with fastp, ran MiXCR and retained productive beta chains. Every distinct CDR3 protein forms one entry, paired with its most common genes and DNA. The V and J calls here are based on TCRdb, not the publication. In all, the sample holds almost 750,000 distinct CDR3 sequences, and around 40% of those were seen once. The ten top clones hold 40% to 55% of the sample.

Input material: peripheral blood. This receptor was obtained from an adult man with Graves' ophthalmopathy.

The DNA reads as follows: TGCAGTGCTAGCGAGGGGACAGCTAGCTCCTACGAGCAGTACTTC. Translated, it reads CSASEGTASSYEQYF. The chain joins TRBV20-1 to TRBJ2-7, with TRBD1 identical over 7 junction bases. Compared with germline, V lacks 3 bases and J lacks 0 bases; bases without a gene match: 8. The CDR3 runs 15 amino acids, cysteine and phenylalanine included. Left in the record is the CDR3 DNA by itself, 45 bases read in frame from the first base. Looking up the germline V gene (reference sequence) yields CDR1 DFQATT and CDR2 SNEGSKA.